This T cell receptor beta chain was sequenced in a study of memory CD4+ T cells and cytomegalovirus serostatus. The repertoire was sequenced with immunoSEQ multiplex PCR; TCRdb's copy has only in-frame clones and lacks some. The table has about 75,000 clones, about 73% seen once. This CDR3 has 14 residues. Germline CDR1 and CDR2: LNHDA and SQIVND (reference sequence). V shed 9 bases and J shed 2 bases, with 16 bases lying between them. Single viable CD3+CD4+CD8-CD45RO+ cells were sorted as the memory CD4+ T cells. Sample: memory CD4+ T cells from blood. This receptor was taken from an adult in good health and CMV-seropositive. The gene calls are TRBV19 and TRBJ1-2; D might be TRBD1 (5 bases). The CDR3 DNA is TGTGCCAGCTCAGAGGTAGGGGTAAACTATGGCTACACCTTC. Protein: CASSEVGVNYGYTF.